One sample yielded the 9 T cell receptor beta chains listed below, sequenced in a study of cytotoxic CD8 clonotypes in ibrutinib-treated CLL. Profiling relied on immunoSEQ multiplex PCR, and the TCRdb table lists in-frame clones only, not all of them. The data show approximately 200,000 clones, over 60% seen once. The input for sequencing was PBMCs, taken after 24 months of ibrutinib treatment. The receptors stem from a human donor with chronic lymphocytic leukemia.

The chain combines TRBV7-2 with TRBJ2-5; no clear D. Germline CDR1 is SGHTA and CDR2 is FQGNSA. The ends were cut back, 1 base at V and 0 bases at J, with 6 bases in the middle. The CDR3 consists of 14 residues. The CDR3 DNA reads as TGTGCCAGCAGCTTAGTTTCGTACCAAGAGACCCAGTACTTC. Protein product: CASSLVSYQETQYF. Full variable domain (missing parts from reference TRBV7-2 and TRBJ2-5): GAGVSQSPSNKVTEKGKDVELRCDPISGHTALYWYRQSLGQGLEFLIYFQGNSAPDKSGLPSDRFSAERTGGSVSTLTIQRTQQEDSAVYLCASSLVSYQETQYFGPGTRLLVL.

CDR3 nucleotide sequence: TGTGCCAGCAGCTTAGTTAGTCGAGCAGATACGCAGTATTTT. As protein: CASSLVSRADTQYF. V gene TRBV7-2 combines with J gene TRBJ2-3; D is uncertain. V was trimmed by 1 base and J by 4 bases, leaving 9 bases between them. This CDR3 is built from 14 residues. From germline, CDR1 is SGHTA and CDR2 FQGNSA.

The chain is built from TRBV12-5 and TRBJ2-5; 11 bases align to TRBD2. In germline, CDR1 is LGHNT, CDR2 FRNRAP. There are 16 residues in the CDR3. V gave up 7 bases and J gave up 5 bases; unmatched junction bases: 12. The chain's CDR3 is CASAPLAGVRGETQYF. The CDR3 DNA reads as TGTGCTAGTGCACCACTAGCGGGAGTTCGGGGGGAGACCCAGTACTTC.

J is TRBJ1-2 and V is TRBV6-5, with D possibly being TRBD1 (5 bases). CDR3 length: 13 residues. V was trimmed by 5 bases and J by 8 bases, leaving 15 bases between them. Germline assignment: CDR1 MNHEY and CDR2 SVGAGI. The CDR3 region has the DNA TGTGCCAGCAGTCCCGGACAAAGCGACGGCTACACCTTC. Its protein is CASSPGQSDGYTF.

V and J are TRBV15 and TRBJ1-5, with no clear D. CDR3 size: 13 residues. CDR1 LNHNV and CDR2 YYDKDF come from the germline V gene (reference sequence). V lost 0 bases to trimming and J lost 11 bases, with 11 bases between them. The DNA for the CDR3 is TGTGCCACCAGCAGAGAGGGTCTTAGGGCCCAGCATTTT. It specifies CATSREGLRAQHF.

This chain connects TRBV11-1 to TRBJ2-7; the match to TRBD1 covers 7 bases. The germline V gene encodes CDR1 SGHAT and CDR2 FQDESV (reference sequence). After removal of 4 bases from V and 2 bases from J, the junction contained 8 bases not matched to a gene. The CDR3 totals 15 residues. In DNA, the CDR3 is TGTGCCAGCAGCTGGGGACAGCGAGTGGCCTACGAGCAGTACTTC. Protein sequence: CASSWGQRVAYEQYF.

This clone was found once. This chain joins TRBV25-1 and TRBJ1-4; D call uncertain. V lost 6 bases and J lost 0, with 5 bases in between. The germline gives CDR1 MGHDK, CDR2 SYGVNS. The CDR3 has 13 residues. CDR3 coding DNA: TGTGCCAGCAGAAGAGCAACTAATGAAAAACTGTTTTTT. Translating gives CASRRATNEKLFF.

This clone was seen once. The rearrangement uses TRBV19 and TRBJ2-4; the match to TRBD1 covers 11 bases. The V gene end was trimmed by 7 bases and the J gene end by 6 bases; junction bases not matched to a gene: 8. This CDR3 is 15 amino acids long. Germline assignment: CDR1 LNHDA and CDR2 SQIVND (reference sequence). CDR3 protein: CASTLRTGGLNIQYF. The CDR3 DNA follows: TGTGCCAGTACTCTCAGGACAGGGGGCCTAAACATTCAGTACTTC.

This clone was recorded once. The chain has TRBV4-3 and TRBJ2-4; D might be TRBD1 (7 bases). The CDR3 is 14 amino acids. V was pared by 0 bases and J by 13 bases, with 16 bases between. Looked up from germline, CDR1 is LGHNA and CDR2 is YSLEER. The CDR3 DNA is TGCGCCAGCAGCCAAGAGCGGGGCAGGGGGGCCCAGTACTTC. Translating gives CASSQERGRGAQYF.